This is a list of T cell receptor beta chains from one sample in a study of PD-1 blockade in mismatch repair-deficient tumors. Data came from immunoSEQ multiplex PCR; TCRdb stores just in-frame clones and leaves some out. The table shows 45,000 to 55,000 clones, with 81% occurring only once. The sequenced sample was peripheral blood, obtained approximately 18 weeks after starting pembrolizumab. Source of these receptors: an adult with mismatch repair-deficient cancer. CDR3s include the opening cysteine and the closing phenylalanine or tryptophan. D genes are given only for firm matches. Clone sizes are given selectively: once, few, many, or a class where the clone is expanded.

D,size,V,J,CDR3,DNA
.,.,TRBV7-8,TRBJ2-1,CASSFGKDEQFF,TGTGCCAGCAGCTTTGGGAAGGATGAGCAGTTCTTC
TRBD1,.,TRBV19,TRBJ2-7,CASSITGQGSSYEQYF,TGTGCCAGTAGTATCACGGGACAGGGGAGCTCCTACGAGCAGTACTTC
.,.,TRBV6-6,TRBJ2-6,CASSASGANVLTF,TGTGCCAGCAGTGCGAGCGGGGCCAACGTCCTGACTTTC
TRBD2,.,TRBV7-3,TRBJ2-1,CASSLTSASSYNEQFF,TGTGCCAGCAGCCTAACTAGCGCAAGCTCCTACAATGAGCAGTTCTTC
TRBD2,once,TRBV7-9,TRBJ2-5,CASSLAGVGQETQYF,TGTGCCAGCAGCCTAGCGGGAGTGGGCCAAGAGACCCAGTACTTC
TRBD2,.,TRBV7-2,TRBJ2-3,CASSLGTSGSTDTQYF,TGTGCCAGCAGCTTAGGGACTAGCGGATCCACAGATACGCAGTATTTT
TRBD1,.,TRBV4-3,TRBJ2-2,CASSRDRGFSTGELFF,TGCGCCAGCTCCCGGGACAGGGGGTTCAGCACCGGGGAGCTGTTTTTT
TRBD2,.,TRBV6-5,TRBJ2-1,CASGGGGSYNEQFF,TGTGCCAGCGGGGGGGGAGGCTCCTACAATGAGCAGTTCTTC
TRBD1,.,TRBV5-6,TRBJ2-2,CASTRTGGRGELFF,TGTGCCAGCACCCGGACAGGGGGCAGAGGGGAGCTGTTTTTT
TRBD1,.,TRBV5-4,TRBJ2-4,CASSWTGENIQYF,TGTGCCAGCAGCTGGACAGGGGAAAACATTCAGTACTTC
.,.,TRBV4-3,TRBJ1-1,CASSQGGYTEAFF,TGCGCCAGCAGCCAAGGAGGGTACACTGAAGCTTTCTTT
TRBD1,.,TRBV6-1,TRBJ2-7,CASSENWDRAYEQYF,TGTGCCAGCAGTGAAAATTGGGACAGGGCGTACGAGCAGTACTTC
TRBD2,.,TRBV18,TRBJ2-1,CASSPPGLADNEQFF,TGTGCCAGCTCACCCCCGGGACTAGCGGACAATGAGCAGTTCTTC
.,once,TRBV7-6,TRBJ1-1,CASSLWTVNTEAFF,TGTGCCAGCAGCTTATGGACGGTGAACACTGAAGCTTTCTTT
TRBD1,.,TRBV16,TRBJ1-4,CASSQSYRGNEKLFF,TGTGCCAGCAGCCAATCTTACAGGGGTAATGAAAAACTGTTTTTT
.,.,TRBV19,TRBJ1-3,CASSIWGSGNTIYF,TGTGCCAGTAGTATTTGGGGATCTGGAAACACCATATATTTT
.,.,TRBV30,TRBJ1-2,CAWSVSSRVLGYGYTF,TGTGCCTGGAGTGTATCATCGAGGGTGTTGGGCTATGGCTACACCTTC
.,few,TRBV10-3,TRBJ2-7,CAISAADRYEQYF,TGTGCCATCAGTGCTGCGGACAGATACGAGCAGTACTTC
TRBD2,.,TRBV7-2,TRBJ2-1,CASSPGLAGAEQFF,TGTGCCAGCAGCCCCGGACTAGCGGGAGCAGAGCAGTTCTTC
TRBD2,.,TRBV19,TRBJ2-1,CATLSSGRYNEQFF,TGTGCCACCCTATCTAGCGGGCGTTACAATGAGCAGTTCTTC